This T cell receptor (beta chain) emerged from a study of T-cell reconstitution after alpha-beta-depleted transplantation in children. Trimming stripped 5 bases from V and 5 bases from J, with 18 bases between. CDR3 length: 14 amino acids. Germline CDR1 reads SQVTM; CDR2 reads ANQGSEA. Preparing the TCRbeta library involved the use of unique molecular identifiers. TCRdb ran MiXCR on the PCR reads and lists one entry per CDR3 protein. The profile shows 200,000 to 250,000 distinct CDR3 sequences, 11% of them singletons. Study-level results: Expanded graft clones, several hundred of them, were reportedly the source of alpha-beta T cells about two months after transplant. One year post-transplant, T-cell counts and diversity were largely derived from T cells produced anew.

This clonotype was observed at least ten times. Its antigen is not identified. The sample in question was PBMCs, obtained before TCRalphabeta/CD19-depleted stem cell transplant. The clonotype comes from a child younger than two with acute myeloid leukemia, due to receive a stem cell transplant. The chain joins TRBV29-1 to TRBJ2-5; D is tentatively TRBD1 or TRBD2 (6 bases each). The DNA of the CDR3 is TGCAGCGTTCAACCGGGGGCTGGTTTGGAGACCCAGTACTTC. As protein: CSVQPGAGLETQYF.